This TCR beta chain stems from a study of T cell responses to AZD1222 COVID-19 vaccine (dated by TCRdb to the early 2020s). Some background on the complete study: A total of about 230 trial participants underwent TCR sequencing, of whom some 210 received two doses of AZD1222 and about 25 received two doses of the MenACWY control vaccine. Trial participants were enrolled by age into subgroups of 18-55, 56-69 and 70-plus years, and around 150, 28 and 57 TCR-sequenced participants, respectively, were included in these subgroups.

The CDR3 regions of human TCRbeta chains were subjected to immunosequencing. In the authors' own workflow: Repertoire TCRs were checked for matches against a reference library of SARS-CoV-2-specific TCRs that had been generated using the MIRA antigen-specificity platform. Breadth was defined as the fraction of unique TCRs that were SARS-CoV-2-associated. Depth was defined as the fraction of total T cells that were SARS-CoV-2-associated. Using the MIRA data, every spike-specific TCR was mapped to the spike region that the TCR reacted to and assigned to either a CD4 or a CD8 class. Log10-transformed breadth and depth values were compared by one-way ANOVA with Sidak's multiple comparisons tests. TCRdb took this table from immuneACCESS and kept in-frame rearrangements with V and J called. Such tables lack part of the clones; where checked against another copy, unresolved V genes explain under half of the gap, and the rest is unexplained. V and J calls and clone size come straight from that table; D and trimming were deduced from the DNA. The sample table shows 150,000 to 200,000 clones, and about 91% are seen once. The ten largest clones represent 1% to 1.5% of the sample.

Including cysteine and phenylalanine, the CDR3 has 15 amino acids. The entry retains the CDR3 DNA only, 45 bases that are in frame from base 1. V has 4 bases trimmed and J has 4 bases trimmed; junction bases matching no gene number 5. As encoded in the germline V gene (reference sequence), CDR1 is SGHNT while CDR2 is YYREEE. This clone has only one observation. Its binding antigen is unknown. No base-level quality is on record; no much larger clone is a single base apart. What the work shows at the level of the full study, not this receptor alone: Reportedly, close to half of the unique spike-specific TCRs recognized epitopes lying outside the regions that are mutated in the B.1.351 and B.1.1.7 variants. CD4 TCRs associated with the vaccine covered the entire spike protein, and the dominant responses were in regions 160-218 and 743-854. Spike-specific TCR breadth and depth rose significantly after two AZD1222 doses compared with day 0 and with MenACWY recipients. Because no day 14 peak-response samples were available, the repertoires could be characterized only after the peak T cell response. Participants were mostly white British, with more females than males. The authors suggested clonal diversity may have been underestimated. Conclusions about previously exposed vaccinees were limited because only a handful of AZD1222 recipients were SARS-CoV-2 seropositive at baseline. In the small 56-69-year group, the increase in depth fell short of significance, most likely because of low power.

The label giving this sample's time point can be read as: about 28 days (+/-7) after the second vaccine dose. AZD1222 recipients with second doses at about 4 weeks or about 12 weeks were pooled, because spike-specific TCR depth and breadth did not differ between schedules. Vaccinee samples were obtained from the UK trials COV001 and COV002, which included a single-blind randomized controlled phase 2/3 trial of AZD1222 (ChAdOx1 nCoV-19) in healthy adults. For TCRbeta chain sequencing, PBMC samples were collected from trial participants at day 0 and at day 28 after the second dose. The TCR was taken from an adult who received the AZD1222 COVID-19 vaccine. Specimen: peripheral blood, collected 28 days after the second AZD1222 dose. The V and J genes are TRBV5-4 and TRBJ1-1; 12 bases in between match TRBD1. The DNA is as follows: TGTGCCAGCAGCGTGGGACAGGGGGCGGGCACTGAAGCTTTCTTT. It translates to CASSVGQGAGTEAFF.